Listed here are 19 T cell receptor beta chains from one sample, sequenced in a study of early T cells in non-severe SARS-CoV-2 infection. TCRdb reprocessed the 5' RACE reads with MiXCR, giving one entry per CDR3 protein. The sample has around 52,000 distinct CDR3 sequences, approximately 12% seen once. Input material: whole blood. The receptors were gathered from an adult who was a healthcare worker with PCR-confirmed SARS-CoV-2 infection or an uninfected control (not recorded which).

This clonotype has more than one count but fewer than ten. V usage is TRBV11-2 and J usage is TRBJ1-1; unclear D gene. The CDR3 length is 11 residues. Germline V gene data show CDR1 as SGHAT and CDR2 as FQNNGV. Trimming took off 4 bases at V and 4 bases at J, with 4 bases between the two ends. The CDR3 spells CASSWGTEAFF. CDR3 DNA: TGTGCCAGCAGCTGGGGCACTGAAGCTTTCTTT. Looking up the rest from reference TRBV11-2 and TRBJ1-1 gives the full variable domain: EAGVAQSPRYKIIEKRQSVAFWCNPISGHATLYWYQQILGQGPKLLIQFQNNGVVDDSQLPKDRFSAERLKGVDSTLKIQPAKLEDSAVYLCASSWGTEAFFGQGTRLTVV.

In nucleotides, the CDR3 is TGTGCCAGCAGCGAGGGACCCGGGGAGCTGTTTTTT. Residues: CASSEGPGELFF. The genes are TRBV9 and TRBJ2-2, with D perhaps given as TRBD1 or TRBD2 (5 bases each). Germline CDR1 and CDR2: SGDLS and YYNGEE. The V end was cut by 3 bases, the J end by 6 bases, with 6 bases between. The CDR3 length is 12 residues.

This clonotype was observed many times. This chain links TRBV27 with TRBJ2-3, with 9 bases lining up with TRBD2. Germline V gene sequence: CDR1 MNHEY, CDR2 SMNVEV (reference sequence). The length of the CDR3 is 12 residues. V shed 5 bases, J shed 13 bases, and the junction held 7 bases outside the gene matches. The CDR3 loop reads CASSQLAGEEYF. DNA of the CDR3: TGTGCCAGCAGTCAACTAGCGGGCGAAGAGTATTTT.

The chain couples TRBV5-5 to TRBJ1-1, with D possibly TRBD1 on 6 matching bases. The V end was cut by 2 bases, the J end by 11 bases, with 22 bases between. Germline values: CDR1 SGHKS, CDR2 YYEKEE (reference sequence). CDR3 size: 15 residues. In nucleotides, the CDR3 is TGTGCCAGCAGCTTAGCTCCGGGACACCTCACGGGGGCTTTCTTT. Protein: CASSLAPGHLTGAFF.

The genes are TRBV10-3 and TRBJ2-3; no reliable D call. Looked up from germline, CDR1 is ENHRY and CDR2 is SYGVKD. V lost 5 bases, J lost 1 base, and 7 bases lay in between. The CDR3 contains 13 residues. The CDR3 here is CAISSARTDTQYF. In nucleotides, the CDR3 is TGTGCCATCAGTTCGGCCCGCACAGATACGCAGTATTTT.

The rearrangement uses TRBV30 and TRBJ2-2; unclear D gene. The CDR3 has 11 amino acids. V was trimmed by 5 bases and J by 5 bases, leaving 6 bases between them. Per germline, CDR1 GTSNPN and CDR2 SVGIG (reference sequence). The chain's CDR3 is CAWDGTGELFF. DNA of the CDR3: TGTGCCTGGGACGGGACCGGGGAGCTGTTTTTT.

This clonotype was counted many times. The J gene is TRBJ1-1, the V gene TRBV29-1; D possibly corresponds to TRBD1 (5 bases). The germline V and J ends were trimmed by 7 bases and 0 bases, with 12 bases remaining between them. From germline, CDR1 is SQVTM and CDR2 ANQGSEA. The CDR3 length is 13 residues. DNA for the CDR3: TGCAGCGCCACGTTGGGGGTGAACACTGAAGCTTTCTTT. Translated, it gives CSATLGVNTEAFF.

This clonotype was found many times. V and J are TRBV11-2 and TRBJ2-1, with 9 bases aligning to TRBD1. The trim removed 6 bases at V and 4 bases at J, leaving 13 bases unmatched. Per the germline V gene, CDR1 is SGHAT and CDR2 is FQNNGV. The CDR3 has 17 residues. The CDR3 nucleotides read TGTGCCAGCAGGCCTTTGTCCGGGACAGGGCTTTACAATGAGCAGTTCTTC. Its protein is CASRPLSGTGLYNEQFF. The variable domain in full, with the rest retrieved from reference TRBV11-2 and TRBJ2-1, is EAGVAQSPRYKIIEKRQSVAFWCNPISGHATLYWYQQILGQGPKLLIQFQNNGVVDDSQLPKDRFSAERLKGVDSTLKIQPAKLEDSAVYLCASRPLSGTGLYNEQFFGPGTRLTVL.

By sample fraction, this clonotype is medium-sized. The chain uses TRBV28 and TRBJ1-5, with TRBD1 matching 10 bases. The V and J ends lost 3 bases and 3 bases, in that order; junction bases with no gene match: 5. This CDR3 is built from 16 residues. Germline V CDR1 and CDR2: MDHEN, SYDVKM. In DNA form, the CDR3 reads TGTGCCAGCAGTTTGCAGGACAGGGGGTACAATCAGCCCCAGCATTTT. This codes for CASSLQDRGYNQPQHF.

This clonotype was seen repeatedly, ten times or more. The V and J genes are TRBV30 and TRBJ2-3, with 11 bases matching TRBD1. V was pared by 3 bases and J by 4 bases, with 3 bases of the junction left unmatched. Germline CDR1 GTSNPN, CDR2 SVGIG (reference sequence). The CDR3 is 14 amino acids. The CDR3: CAWSRTGGADTQYF. CDR3 nucleotides: TGTGCCTGGAGCAGGACAGGGGGCGCAGATACGCAGTATTTT.

This clonotype was observed many times. The J gene is TRBJ1-2, the V gene TRBV28, with TRBD1 matching over 7 bases. V trimming: 5 bases; J trimming: 2 bases; junction bases outside the gene matches: 11. The CDR3 is made up of 16 amino acids. Germline CDR1 is MDHEN and CDR2 is SYDVKM. This chain's CDR3 is CASSPGQINFNYGYTF. The CDR3, as DNA: TGTGCCAGCAGTCCGGGACAGATTAACTTCAACTATGGCTACACCTTC.

This sequence joins TRBV29-1 and TRBJ2-7, with 9 nucleotides matching TRBD2. This CDR3 has 14 amino acids. Losses at the gene ends were 3 bases for V and 6 bases for J; bases not matched to a gene: 9. Germline loops: CDR1 SQVTM, CDR2 ANQGSEA. The CDR3 nucleotides are TGCAGCGTTGAGACTGGCGGGAGGGCCTTCGAGCAGTACTTC. Residues: CSVETGGRAFEQYF.

This clonotype was counted ten times or more. This chain links TRBV20-1 with TRBJ2-1, with TRBD2 matching 12 bases. Trimming took 5 bases from V and 7 from J; bases not matched to a gene: 15. CDR3 size: 17 residues. Germline CDR1 DFQATT, CDR2 SNEGSKA (reference sequence). The CDR3 nucleotides read TGCAGTGCTGAGCGGGGAAGACTAGCGGGGGACCCGAATGAGCAGTTCTTC. The encoded protein is CSAERGRLAGDPNEQFF.

This clonotype has ten or more counts. This chain uses TRBV7-2 with TRBJ2-1, with TRBD2 identical over 9 bases. The CDR3 consists of 16 residues. Looked up from germline, CDR1 is SGHTA and CDR2 is FQGNSA. V lost 1 base and J lost 5; bases outside the gene matches: 6. The CDR3 loop reads CASSLDWPSGDNEQFF. CDR3 DNA sequence: TGTGCCAGCAGCTTAGATTGGCCTAGCGGGGACAATGAGCAGTTCTTC. Drawing the rest from reference TRBV7-2 and TRBJ2-1, the complete variable domain is GAGVSQSPSNKVTEKGKDVELRCDPISGHTALYWYRQSLGQGLEFLIYFQGNSAPDKSGLPSDRFSAERTGGSVSTLTIQRTQQEDSAVYLCASSLDWPSGDNEQFFGPGTRLTVL.

The table lists this clonotype with many counts. The chain links TRBV5-1 to TRBJ2-7; D not resolved. The CDR3 is made up of 16 amino acids. Trimming took 3 bases from V and 1 from J, leaving 17 bases between them. Germline V CDR1 and CDR2: SGHRS, YFSETQ. The CDR3 nucleotides read TGCGCCAGCAGCTCCTTAACATCCCTCCCTTCCTACGAGCAGTACTTC. As protein: CASSSLTSLPSYEQYF.

Many counts were recorded for this clonotype. The chain joins TRBV12-3 or TRBV12-4 to TRBJ1-1; TRBD1 matches 8 bases. The length of the CDR3 is 12 residues. The junction had 5 bases not matched to a gene; V was cut back by 9 bases and J by 5 bases. This chain's CDR3 is CASQTGGTEAFF. The CDR3 bases are TGTGCCAGTCAAACAGGGGGAACTGAAGCTTTCTTT.

In DNA form, the CDR3 reads TGTGCCAGCAGTAGGGCCACTAGCACAGATACGCAGTATTTT. Protein: CASSRATSTDTQYF. V usage is TRBV25-1 and J usage is TRBJ2-3, with D uncertain. Trimming shortened V by 5 bases and J by 0 bases, and 9 bases separated the two germline ends. The length of the CDR3 is 14 residues. Germline V gene sequence: CDR1 MGHDK, CDR2 SYGVNS.

This clonotype was detected ten times or more. The J gene is TRBJ1-4, the V gene TRBV7-6; no reliable D call. The CDR3 is made up of 14 amino acids. Germline CDR1 is SGHVS and CDR2 is FNYEAQ. Deletions cut 8 bases from V and 5 bases from J, with 15 bases between. Written as DNA, the CDR3 is TGTGCCAGCGGTCTACAGTTCTCGAATGAAAAACTGTTTTTT. It yields the protein CASGLQFSNEKLFF.

This chain uses TRBV3-1 with TRBJ2-5, with D uncertain. This CDR3 is built from 12 residues. CDR1 is LGHDT and CDR2 is YNNKEL in the germline V gene (reference sequence). Trimming shortened V by 4 bases and J by 1 base, and 4 bases separated the two germline ends. CDR3: CASSPVQETQYF. Here the CDR3 DNA reads TGTGCCAGCAGCCCGGTCCAAGAGACCCAGTACTTC.